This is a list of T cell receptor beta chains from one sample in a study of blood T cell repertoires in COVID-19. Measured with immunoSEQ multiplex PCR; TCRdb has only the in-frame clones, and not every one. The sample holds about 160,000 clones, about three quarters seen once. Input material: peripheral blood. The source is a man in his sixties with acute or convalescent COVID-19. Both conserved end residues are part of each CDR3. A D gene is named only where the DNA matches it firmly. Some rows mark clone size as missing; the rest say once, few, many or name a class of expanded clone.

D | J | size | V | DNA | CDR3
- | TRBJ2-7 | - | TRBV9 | TGTGCCAGCAGCGTAGGGGAGACGGGGTTCTACGAGCAGTACTTC | CASSVGETGFYEQYF
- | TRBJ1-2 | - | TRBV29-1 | TGCAGCGTTAAACCACAGCTACTCTATGGCTACACCTTC | CSVKPQLLYGYTF
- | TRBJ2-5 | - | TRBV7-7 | TGTGCCAGCAGCTTAGGGGGTAGGGGTTTGGAGACCCAGTACTTC | CASSLGGRGLETQYF
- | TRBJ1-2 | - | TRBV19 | TGTGCCAGTAGGTCAGAACCGGGGAGGGGGAACTATGGCTACACCTTC | CASRSEPGRGNYGYTF
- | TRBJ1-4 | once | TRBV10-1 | TGCGCCAGCAGGTCCACAGGGATAAATGAAAAACTGTTTTTT | CASRSTGINEKLFF
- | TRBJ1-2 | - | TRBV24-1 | TGTGCCACCAGTCTAGCTTACACTTTCGGCGGCTACACCTTC | CATSLAYTFGGYTF
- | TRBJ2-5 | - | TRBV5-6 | TGTGCCAGCAGCTTGGTGGAACAGGGAGAAGAGACCCAGTACTTC | CASSLVEQGEETQYF
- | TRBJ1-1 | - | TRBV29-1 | TGCAGCGTTTCTTTTTGGTCACAGGCGATTAACACTGAAGCTTTCTTT | CSVSFWSQAINTEAFF
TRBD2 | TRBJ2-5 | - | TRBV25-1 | TGTGCCAGCAGTGAATGGGGCGGGGGGGCCCAAGAGACCCAGTACTTC | CASSEWGGGAQETQYF
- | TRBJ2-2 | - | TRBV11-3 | TGTGCCAGCAGCTCAATGGACAGACCTACCGGGGAGCTGTTTTTT | CASSSMDRPTGELFF
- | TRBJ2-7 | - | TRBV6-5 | TGTGCCAGCAGCCCAGGGGTTGGGTACGAGCAGTACTTC | CASSPGVGYEQYF
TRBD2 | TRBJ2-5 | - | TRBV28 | TGTGCCAGCCGGTCCGACTCTAGCGGGGTCCAAGAGACCCAGTACTTC | CASRSDSSGVQETQYF
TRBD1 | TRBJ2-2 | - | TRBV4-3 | TGCGCCAGCAGCCCAGGGACAGCTCAGAACACCGGGGAGCTGTTTTTT | CASSPGTAQNTGELFF
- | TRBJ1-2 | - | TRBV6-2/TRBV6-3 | TGTGCCAGCAGTTACGTGGGAGGGACCGGCTACACCTTC | CASSYVGGTGYTF
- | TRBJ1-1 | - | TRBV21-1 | TGTGCCAGCAGTACAGGGGTTTACACTGAAGCTTTCTTT | CASSTGVYTEAFF
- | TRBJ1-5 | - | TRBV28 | TGTGCCAGCAGTCCCCCGGGGGTAATAGGGCTATACAATCAGCCCCAGCATTTT | CASSPPGVIGLYNQPQHF
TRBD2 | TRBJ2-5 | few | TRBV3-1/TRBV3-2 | TGTGCCAGCAGCCACCGGGGGGGAGAGACCCAGTACTTC | CASSHRGGETQYF
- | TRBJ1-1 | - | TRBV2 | TGTGCCAGCAGTGCTGACAGGCTCAACACTGAAGCTTTCTTT | CASSADRLNTEAFF
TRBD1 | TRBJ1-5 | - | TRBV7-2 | TGTGCCAGCAGCTCAACAGGGGGCGGACAGCCCCAGCATTTT | CASSSTGGGQPQHF
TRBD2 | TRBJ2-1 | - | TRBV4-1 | TGCGCCAGCAGCACTCGCCCCCTAGCGGACTCCTACAATGAGCAGTTCTTC | CASSTRPLADSYNEQFF
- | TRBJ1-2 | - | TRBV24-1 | TGTGCCACCAGTGACGCATTGGACAGTACTAACTATGGCTACACCTTC | CATSDALDSTNYGYTF
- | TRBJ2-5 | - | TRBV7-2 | TGTGCCAGCAGCTTCGACAAACGGGAGACCCAGTACTTC | CASSFDKRETQYF
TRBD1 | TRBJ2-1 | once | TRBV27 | TGTGCCAGCAGTTCTCCGGGACAGGGGCTCAATGAGCAGTTCTTC | CASSSPGQGLNEQFF
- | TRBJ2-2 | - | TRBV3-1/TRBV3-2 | TGTGCCAGCAGCCTAGCTGGCGGGGAGCTGTTTTTT | CASSLAGGELFF
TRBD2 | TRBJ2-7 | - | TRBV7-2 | TGTGCCAGCAGCTTAGGCGGAAGCGGGGGGGGCTACGAGCAGTACTTC | CASSLGGSGGGYEQYF
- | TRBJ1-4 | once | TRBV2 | TGTGCCAGCAGCCACTCGGACAGCTCCTCTGCAACTAATGAAAAACTGTTTTTT | CASSHSDSSSATNEKLFF
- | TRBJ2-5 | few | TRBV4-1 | TGCGCCAGCAGCCATCGACGGACAGGGCGGGAGGGAGAGACCCAGTACTTC | CASSHRRTGREGETQYF
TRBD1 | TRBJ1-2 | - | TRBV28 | TGTGCCAGCACCAGGACAGGGGCTCGCTACACCTTC | CASTRTGARYTF
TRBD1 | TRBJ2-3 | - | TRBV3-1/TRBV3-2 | TGTGCGACAGGGACCCCCCCAGATACGCAGTATTTT | CATGTPPDTQYF
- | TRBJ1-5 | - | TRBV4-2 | TGTGCCAGCAGCCAAGACCGGACGGGGGGGGATCAGCCCCAGCATTTT | CASSQDRTGGDQPQHF
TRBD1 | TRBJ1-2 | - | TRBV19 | TGTGCCACCGCCGGGACAGGGTACTATGGCTACACCTTC | CATAGTGYYGYTF
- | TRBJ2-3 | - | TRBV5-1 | TGCGCCAGCGGCCTCTCGACAGGCTACGTTGATACGCAGTATTTT | CASGLSTGYVDTQYF
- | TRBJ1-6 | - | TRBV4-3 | TGCGCCAGCAGCCAAGGGCAGGGCCCCAATTCACCCCTCCACTTT | CASSQGQGPNSPLHF
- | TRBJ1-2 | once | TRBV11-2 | TGTGCCAGCAGCTTAAGAGCGGCTGGGGGGGGCGCGAACTATGGCTACACCTTC | CASSLRAAGGGANYGYTF
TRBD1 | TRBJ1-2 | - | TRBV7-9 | TGTGCCAGCAGCTTATCACAGGGGAATGGCTACACCTTC | CASSLSQGNGYTF
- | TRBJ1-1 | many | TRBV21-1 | TGTGCCAGCAGCAAAAAAAGGGGCGCTAATTTCGACACTGAAGCTTTCTTT | CASSKKRGANFDTEAFF
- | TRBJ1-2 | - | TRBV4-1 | TGCGCCAGCAGCCAAGGACCGGCGGGAGGCGCTAACTATGGCTACACCTTC | CASSQGPAGGANYGYTF
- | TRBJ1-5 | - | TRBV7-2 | TGTGCCAGCAGCGGCGTGGGGGGGGCTAACCAGCCCCAGCATTTT | CASSGVGGANQPQHF
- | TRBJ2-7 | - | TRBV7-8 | TGTGCCAGCAGCCCGACACAGGGCTACGAGCAGTACTTC | CASSPTQGYEQYF
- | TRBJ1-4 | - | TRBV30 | TGTGCCTGGAGTGTACAGTGGGCAGGATCTGAAAAACTGTTTTTT | CAWSVQWAGSEKLFF
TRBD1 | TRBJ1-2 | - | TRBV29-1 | TGCAGCGCCTCACAGGGGGTTGACTATGGCTACACCTTC | CSASQGVDYGYTF
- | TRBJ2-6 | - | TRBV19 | TGTGCCAGTACCCAGGGGTTAAGCTCTGGGGCCAACGTCCTGACTTTC | CASTQGLSSGANVLTF
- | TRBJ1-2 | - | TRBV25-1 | TGTGCCAGCAGTGAGGGCGGGGTGGGTGGCTACACCTTC | CASSEGGVGGYTF
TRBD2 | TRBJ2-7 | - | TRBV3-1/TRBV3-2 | TGTGCCAGCAGCCAAGATCGGACTAGCGGGGGCCCAATTAACTACGAGCAGTACTTC | CASSQDRTSGGPINYEQYF
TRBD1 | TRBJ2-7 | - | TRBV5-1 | TGCGCCAGCAGCTTGGCCGGGACAGCCTCCGAGCAGTACTTC | CASSLAGTASEQYF